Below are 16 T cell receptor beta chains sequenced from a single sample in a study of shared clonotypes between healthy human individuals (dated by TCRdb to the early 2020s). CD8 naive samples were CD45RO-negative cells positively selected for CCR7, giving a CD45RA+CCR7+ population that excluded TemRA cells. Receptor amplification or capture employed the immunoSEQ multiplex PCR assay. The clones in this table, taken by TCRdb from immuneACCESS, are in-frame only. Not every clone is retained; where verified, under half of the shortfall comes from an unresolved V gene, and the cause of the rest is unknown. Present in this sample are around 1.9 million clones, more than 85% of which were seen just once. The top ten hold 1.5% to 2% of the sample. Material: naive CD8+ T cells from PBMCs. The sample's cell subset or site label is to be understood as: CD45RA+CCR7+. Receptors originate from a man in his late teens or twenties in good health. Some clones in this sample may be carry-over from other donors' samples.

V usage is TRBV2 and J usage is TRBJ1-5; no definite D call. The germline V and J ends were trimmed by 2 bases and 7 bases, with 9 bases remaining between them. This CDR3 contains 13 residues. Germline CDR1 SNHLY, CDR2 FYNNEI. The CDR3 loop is CASSERVFQPQHF. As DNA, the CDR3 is TGTGCCAGCAGTGAAAGGGTTTTCCAGCCCCAGCATTTT.

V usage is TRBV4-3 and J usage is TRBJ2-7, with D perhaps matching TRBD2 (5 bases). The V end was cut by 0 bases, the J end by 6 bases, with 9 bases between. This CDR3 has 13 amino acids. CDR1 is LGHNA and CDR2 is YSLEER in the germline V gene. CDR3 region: CASSQDEGGEQYF. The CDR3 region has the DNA TGCGCCAGCAGCCAAGACGAAGGAGGCGAGCAGTACTTC.

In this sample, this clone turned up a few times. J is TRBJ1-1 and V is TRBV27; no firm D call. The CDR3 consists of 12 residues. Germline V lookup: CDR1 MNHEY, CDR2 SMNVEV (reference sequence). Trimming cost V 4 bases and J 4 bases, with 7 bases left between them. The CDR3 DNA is TGTGCCAGCAGTTCTGGGCTCACTGAAGCTTTCTTT. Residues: CASSSGLTEAFF.

The CDR3 spells CATRGRHNEQFF. DNA for the CDR3: TGTGCCACGAGGGGGAGACACAATGAGCAGTTCTTC. The V call is TRBV7-9, the J call TRBJ2-1; TRBD1 is a possible D gene (6 bases). The V end lost 10 bases, the J end lost 5 bases, and 12 bases lay between the germline ends. Germline CDR1 reads SEHNR; CDR2 reads FQNEAQ (reference sequence). The CDR3 is 12 amino acids.

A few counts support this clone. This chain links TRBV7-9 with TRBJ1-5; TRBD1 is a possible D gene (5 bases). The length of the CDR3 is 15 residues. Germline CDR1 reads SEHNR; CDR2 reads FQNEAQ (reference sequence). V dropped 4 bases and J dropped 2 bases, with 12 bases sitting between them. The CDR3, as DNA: TGTGCCAGCAGCTCCCTGGACATGGGCAATCAGCCCCAGCATTTT. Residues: CASSSLDMGNQPQHF.

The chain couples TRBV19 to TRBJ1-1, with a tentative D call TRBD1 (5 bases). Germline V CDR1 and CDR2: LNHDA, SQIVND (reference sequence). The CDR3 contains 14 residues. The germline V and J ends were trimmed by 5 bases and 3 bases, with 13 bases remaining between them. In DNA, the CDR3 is TGTGCCAGTAGTTTTTACGGGACGGACACTGAAGCTTTCTTT. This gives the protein CASSFYGTDTEAFF.

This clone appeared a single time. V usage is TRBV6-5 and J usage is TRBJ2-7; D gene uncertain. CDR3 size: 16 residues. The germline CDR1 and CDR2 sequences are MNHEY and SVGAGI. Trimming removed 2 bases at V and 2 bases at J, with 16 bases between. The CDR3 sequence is CASSYPGPSRAYEQYF. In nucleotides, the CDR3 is TGTGCCAGCAGTTACCCCGGGCCCTCACGGGCCTACGAGCAGTACTTC.

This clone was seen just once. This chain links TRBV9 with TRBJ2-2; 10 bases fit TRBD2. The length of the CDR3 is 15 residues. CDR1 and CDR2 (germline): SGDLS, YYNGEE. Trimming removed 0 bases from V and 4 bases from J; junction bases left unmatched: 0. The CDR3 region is CASSVERGGTGELFF. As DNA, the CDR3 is TGTGCCAGCAGCGTAGAGCGGGGGGGCACCGGGGAGCTGTTTTTT.

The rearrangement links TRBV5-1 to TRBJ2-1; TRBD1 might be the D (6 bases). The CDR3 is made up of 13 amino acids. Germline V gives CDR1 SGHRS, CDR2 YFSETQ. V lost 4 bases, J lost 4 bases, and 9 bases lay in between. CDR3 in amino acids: CASSTTGYNEQFF. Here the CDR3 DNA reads TGCGCCAGCAGCACGACAGGTTACAATGAGCAGTTCTTC.

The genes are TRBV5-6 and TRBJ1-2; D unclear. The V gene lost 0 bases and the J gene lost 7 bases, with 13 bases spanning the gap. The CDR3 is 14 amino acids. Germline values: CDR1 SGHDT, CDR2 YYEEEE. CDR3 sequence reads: CASSLDPLVVGYTF. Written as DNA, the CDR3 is TGTGCCAGCAGCTTGGACCCTTTGGTGGTTGGCTACACCTTC.

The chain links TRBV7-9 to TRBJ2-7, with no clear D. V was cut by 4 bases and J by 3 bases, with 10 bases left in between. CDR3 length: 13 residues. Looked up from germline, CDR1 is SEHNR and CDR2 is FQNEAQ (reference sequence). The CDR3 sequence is CASSSFLDYEQYF. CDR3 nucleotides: TGTGCCAGCAGCTCCTTTTTAGACTACGAGCAGTACTTC.

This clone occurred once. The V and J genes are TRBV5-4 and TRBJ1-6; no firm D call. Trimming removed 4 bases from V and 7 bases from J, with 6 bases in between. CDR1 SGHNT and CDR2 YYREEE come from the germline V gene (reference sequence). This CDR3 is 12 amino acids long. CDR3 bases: TGTGCCAGCAGCCCGGAAAATTCACCCCTCCACTTT. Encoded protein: CASSPENSPLHF. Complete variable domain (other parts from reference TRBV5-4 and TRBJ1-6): ETGVTQSPTHLIKTRGQQVTLRCSSQSGHNTVSWYQQALGQGPQFIFQYYREEENGRGNFPPRFSGLQFPNYSSELNVNALELDDSALYLCASSPENSPLHFGNGTRLTVT.

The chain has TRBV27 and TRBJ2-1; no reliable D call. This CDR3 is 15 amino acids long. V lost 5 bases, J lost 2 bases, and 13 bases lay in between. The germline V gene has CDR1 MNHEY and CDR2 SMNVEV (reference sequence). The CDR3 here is CASSPTLVPYNEQFF. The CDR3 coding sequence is TGTGCCAGCAGTCCGACCCTGGTGCCCTACAATGAGCAGTTCTTC.

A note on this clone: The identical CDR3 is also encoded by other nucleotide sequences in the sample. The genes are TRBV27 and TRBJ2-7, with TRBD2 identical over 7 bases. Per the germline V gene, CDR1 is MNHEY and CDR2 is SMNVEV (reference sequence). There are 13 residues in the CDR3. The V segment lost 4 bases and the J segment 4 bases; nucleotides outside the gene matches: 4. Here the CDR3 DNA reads TGTGCCAGCAGTTGGGGGGGGAGGTACGAGCAGTACTTC. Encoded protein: CASSWGGRYEQYF.

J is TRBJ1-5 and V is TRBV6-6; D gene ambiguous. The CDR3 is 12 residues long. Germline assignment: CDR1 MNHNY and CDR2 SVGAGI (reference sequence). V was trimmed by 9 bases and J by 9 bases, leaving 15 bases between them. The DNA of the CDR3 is TGTGCCAGTTCTGAGGGAAAAGCGCCCCAGCATTTT. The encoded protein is CASSEGKAPQHF.

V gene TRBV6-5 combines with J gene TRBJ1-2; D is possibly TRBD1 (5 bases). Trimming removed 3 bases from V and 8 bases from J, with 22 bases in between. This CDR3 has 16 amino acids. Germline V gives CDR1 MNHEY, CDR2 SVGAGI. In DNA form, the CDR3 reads TGTGCCAGCAGTTATTGGGCATCGGGGGGTAGTTTGGGCTACACCTTC. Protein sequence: CASSYWASGGSLGYTF.